The rows below give T cell receptor beta chains drawn from one sample of a study of shared clonotypes between healthy human individuals. Clones were sequenced by immunoSEQ multiplex PCR, and TCRdb holds only the in-frame ones, with some missing. Of over a million clones in the sample, roughly 95% were seen once. Sequenced input: naive CD4+ T cells sorted from blood. The origin of the receptors is a man in his thirties or forties in good health. Each CDR3 is given with its conserved first and last residue. The D gene is left open where the match is weak. Size is stated for part of the rows, as once, few or many counts, or as a class when the clone is expanded.

CDR3 length: 16
V gene: TRBV28
J gene: TRBJ2-7
D gene: NA
clone size: NA
CDR3 DNA: TGTGCCACTAGGGGGGCAGGGGGACCAAGAACCTACGAGCAGTACTTC
CDR3 protein: CATRGAGGPRTYEQYF

CDR3 length: 13
V gene: TRBV6-5
J gene: TRBJ2-7
D gene: NA
clone size: NA
CDR3 DNA: TGTGCCAGCAGCCGCCCGGTAACCTACGAGCAGTACTTC
CDR3 protein: CASSRPVTYEQYF

CDR3 length: 14
V gene: TRBV9
J gene: TRBJ2-1
D gene: NA
clone size: NA
CDR3 DNA: TGTGCCAGCAGCCTAGCTGTAGGCGCCAATGAGCAGTTCTTC
CDR3 protein: CASSLAVGANEQFF

CDR3 length: 14
V gene: TRBV5-4
J gene: TRBJ2-5
D gene: NA
clone size: NA
CDR3 DNA: TGTGCCAGCAGCTTGAGACTATTTCAAGAGACCCAGTACTTC
CDR3 protein: CASSLRLFQETQYF

CDR3 length: 13
V gene: TRBV30
J gene: TRBJ2-3
D gene: NA
clone size: once
CDR3 DNA: TGTGCCTGGAGTACGGATGAACTCAATACGCAGTATTTT
CDR3 protein: CAWSTDELNTQYF

CDR3 length: 20
V gene: TRBV28
J gene: TRBJ2-2
D gene: TRBD2
clone size: NA
CDR3 DNA: TGTGCCAGCAGTTTATGCAATGTAGGTAGCGGGATAACTAGGGCCGGGGAGCTGTTTTTT
CDR3 protein: CASSLCNVGSGITRAGELFF

CDR3 length: 10
V gene: TRBV6-6
J gene: TRBJ2-1
D gene: NA
clone size: once
CDR3 DNA: TGTGCCTCACAGCAAAGGGAGCAGTTCTTC
CDR3 protein: CASQQREQFF

CDR3 length: 15
V gene: TRBV27
J gene: TRBJ1-1
D gene: NA
clone size: NA
CDR3 DNA: TGTGCCAGCAGTCCACTAGGACAGCCGAACACTGAAGCTTTCTTT
CDR3 protein: CASSPLGQPNTEAFF

CDR3 length: 14
V gene: TRBV29-1
J gene: TRBJ1-1
D gene: NA
clone size: NA
CDR3 DNA: TGCAGCGTTGAAGAGGACAGTATGAACACTGAAGCTTTCTTT
CDR3 protein: CSVEEDSMNTEAFF

CDR3 length: 17
V gene: TRBV18
J gene: TRBJ2-1
D gene: TRBD2
clone size: NA
CDR3 DNA: TGTGCCAGCTCGGCCCTCGGAGGGACTAGGGATTACAATGAGCAGTTCTTC
CDR3 protein: CASSALGGTRDYNEQFF

CDR3 length: 13
V gene: TRBV7-9
J gene: TRBJ2-2
D gene: NA
clone size: NA
CDR3 DNA: TGTGCCAGCAGCCCCAACCGTTCTGGGGAGCTGTTTTTT
CDR3 protein: CASSPNRSGELFF

CDR3 length: 14
V gene: TRBV7-9
J gene: TRBJ1-1
D gene: NA
clone size: NA
CDR3 DNA: TGTGCCAGCAGCTTACAGCTCGTGGTTACTGAAGCTTTCTTT
CDR3 protein: CASSLQLVVTEAFF

CDR3 length: 15
V gene: TRBV30
J gene: TRBJ2-5
D gene: TRBD2
clone size: NA
CDR3 DNA: TGTGCCTGGAGTGGTAGCGGGAGGGTTTGGGAGACCCAGTACTTC
CDR3 protein: CAWSGSGRVWETQYF

CDR3 length: 11
V gene: TRBV27
J gene: TRBJ2-5
D gene: NA
clone size: NA
CDR3 DNA: TGTGCCAGCAGTATCCGGGAGACCCAGTACTTC
CDR3 protein: CASSIRETQYF

CDR3 length: 18
V gene: TRBV7-8
J gene: TRBJ2-3
D gene: TRBD2
clone size: NA
CDR3 DNA: TGTGCCAGCAGCTTAGTTGGGACTAGCGGGAAAAGCACAGATACGCAGTATTTT
CDR3 protein: CASSLVGTSGKSTDTQYF

CDR3 length: 16
V gene: TRBV4-3
J gene: TRBJ2-3
D gene: TRBD2
clone size: NA
CDR3 DNA: TGCGCCAGCAGCCAAGAGGGCGGGAGTGGGGCAGATACGCAGTATTTT
CDR3 protein: CASSQEGGSGADTQYF

CDR3 length: 14
V gene: TRBV6-5
J gene: TRBJ1-4
D gene: NA
clone size: NA
CDR3 DNA: TGTGCCAGCAGTTACTCACTGATTAATGAAAAACTGTTTTTT
CDR3 protein: CASSYSLINEKLFF

CDR3 length: 15
V gene: TRBV29-1
J gene: TRBJ2-7
D gene: TRBD1
clone size: NA
CDR3 DNA: TGCAGCGTCGCCTCGGGGGCAGGGGGCGGATACGAGCAGTACTTC
CDR3 protein: CSVASGAGGGYEQYF

CDR3 length: 16
V gene: TRBV9
J gene: TRBJ1-5
D gene: NA
clone size: NA
CDR3 DNA: TGTGCCAGCAGCCCCCACGGGACACCTTTGAATCAGCCCCAGCATTTT
CDR3 protein: CASSPHGTPLNQPQHF

CDR3 length: 12
V gene: TRBV7-8
J gene: TRBJ2-1
D gene: NA
clone size: once
CDR3 DNA: TGTGCCAGCAGCTTCCGGGTCCATGAGCAGTTCTTC
CDR3 protein: CASSFRVHEQFF

CDR3 length: 13
V gene: TRBV5-4
J gene: TRBJ2-7
D gene: NA
clone size: NA
CDR3 DNA: TGTGCCAGCAGCTTGCCCAATACCTACGAGCAGTACTTC
CDR3 protein: CASSLPNTYEQYF

CDR3 length: 14
V gene: TRBV5-1
J gene: TRBJ2-1
D gene: NA
clone size: once
CDR3 DNA: TGCGCCAGCAGCTTGACGGGAGCAGACAATGAGCAGTTCTTC
CDR3 protein: CASSLTGADNEQFF

CDR3 length: 18
V gene: TRBV15
J gene: TRBJ2-1
D gene: TRBD2
clone size: once
CDR3 DNA: TGTGCCACCAGCAGAGATATAGCGGGAGCTCTCCGGGCGGATGAGCAGTTCTTC
CDR3 protein: CATSRDIAGALRADEQFF

CDR3 length: 12
V gene: TRBV30
J gene: TRBJ2-5
D gene: NA
clone size: NA
CDR3 DNA: TGTGCCTGGAGTACAGTCGGAGAGACCCAGTACTTC
CDR3 protein: CAWSTVGETQYF

CDR3 length: 15
V gene: TRBV28
J gene: TRBJ2-1
D gene: NA
clone size: NA
CDR3 DNA: TGTGCCAGCAGTTTAGGAGGGTCGCGGGGACATGAGCAGTTCTTC
CDR3 protein: CASSLGGSRGHEQFF

CDR3 length: 16
V gene: TRBV5-8
J gene: TRBJ1-5
D gene: NA
clone size: NA
CDR3 DNA: TGTGCCAGCAGCTTCCGGGGACCCCTGCTTTATCAGCCCCAGCATTTT
CDR3 protein: CASSFRGPLLYQPQHF

CDR3 length: 19
V gene: TRBV27
J gene: TRBJ2-1
D gene: TRBD2
clone size: NA
CDR3 DNA: TGTGCCAGCAGTTCTTTCGGCCTAGCGGGAGGCAACCCGCGAAATGAGCAGTTCTTC
CDR3 protein: CASSSFGLAGGNPRNEQFF

CDR3 length: 12
V gene: TRBV25-1
J gene: TRBJ2-2
D gene: TRBD1
clone size: NA
CDR3 DNA: TGTGCCAGCACCAGGGGGCGGGGGGAGCTGTTTTTT
CDR3 protein: CASTRGRGELFF

CDR3 length: 17
V gene: TRBV5-1
J gene: TRBJ2-7
D gene: TRBD1
clone size: NA
CDR3 DNA: TGCGCCAGCAGCTTGGAACCACGTAAGACAGGGCGGGACGAGCAGTACTTC
CDR3 protein: CASSLEPRKTGRDEQYF

CDR3 length: 16
V gene: TRBV28
J gene: TRBJ1-1
D gene: TRBD1
clone size: NA
CDR3 DNA: TGTGCCAGCAGTCGTCGGACAGGGGGTTGGGACACTGAAGCTTTCTTT
CDR3 protein: CASSRRTGGWDTEAFF

CDR3 length: 15
V gene: TRBV6-5
J gene: TRBJ1-2
D gene: NA
clone size: NA
CDR3 DNA: TGTGCCAGCAGCCCCTCCGGGAGACATAACTATGGCTACACCTTC
CDR3 protein: CASSPSGRHNYGYTF

CDR3 length: 13
V gene: TRBV28
J gene: TRBJ2-7
D gene: NA
clone size: NA
CDR3 DNA: TGTGCCAGTTCGGGACTGCAATTCTACGAGCAGTACTTC
CDR3 protein: CASSGLQFYEQYF

CDR3 length: 15
V gene: TRBV6-5
J gene: TRBJ2-5
D gene: TRBD1
clone size: once
CDR3 DNA: TGTGCCAGCAGTTTTTCCGGGACAGGGGGTGAGACCCAGTACTTC
CDR3 protein: CASSFSGTGGETQYF

CDR3 length: 17
V gene: TRBV6-1
J gene: TRBJ1-6
D gene: NA
clone size: NA
CDR3 DNA: TGTGCCAGCAGTGAAGCGGCACTAAGCTCCTATAATTCACCCCTCCACTTT
CDR3 protein: CASSEAALSSYNSPLHF

CDR3 length: 15
V gene: TRBV5-5
J gene: TRBJ2-7
D gene: NA
clone size: NA
CDR3 DNA: TGTGCCAGCAGTCTTGGACAAAGGGGCTTCTACGAGCAGTACTTC
CDR3 protein: CASSLGQRGFYEQYF

CDR3 length: 11
V gene: TRBV6-5
J gene: TRBJ2-2
D gene: NA
clone size: NA
CDR3 DNA: TGTGCCACCAGGGTCACCGGGGAGCTGTTTTTT
CDR3 protein: CATRVTGELFF

CDR3 length: 15
V gene: TRBV9
J gene: TRBJ2-7
D gene: NA
clone size: NA
CDR3 DNA: TGTGCCAGCAGCGTAGTGGACAGTTCGGACTACGAGCAGTACTTC
CDR3 protein: CASSVVDSSDYEQYF

CDR3 length: 17
V gene: TRBV7-6
J gene: TRBJ2-3
D gene: TRBD2
clone size: few
CDR3 DNA: TGTGCCAGCAGCGAAAGACTAGCGGGAGAGGGGACAGATACGCAGTATTTT
CDR3 protein: CASSERLAGEGTDTQYF

CDR3 length: 12
V gene: TRBV10-3
J gene: TRBJ2-3
D gene: TRBD1
clone size: NA
CDR3 DNA: TGTGCCACCTCTCGACAGGGCGATACGCAGTATTTT
CDR3 protein: CATSRQGDTQYF

CDR3 length: 13
V gene: TRBV25-1
J gene: TRBJ1-5
D gene: NA
clone size: NA
CDR3 DNA: TGTGCCAGCAGTGAAGGGTCCAATCAGCCCCAGCATTTT
CDR3 protein: CASSEGSNQPQHF

CDR3 length: 17
V gene: TRBV9
J gene: TRBJ2-2
D gene: TRBD2
clone size: NA
CDR3 DNA: TGTGCCAGCAGCTCCAGCAGCGGGGCTGGACTCACCGGGGAGCTGTTTTTT
CDR3 protein: CASSSSSGAGLTGELFF

CDR3 length: 15
V gene: TRBV5-4
J gene: TRBJ2-7
D gene: NA
clone size: NA
CDR3 DNA: TGTGCCAGCAGCCGTTACGGGACAAGTGCCTACGAGCAGTACTTC
CDR3 protein: CASSRYGTSAYEQYF